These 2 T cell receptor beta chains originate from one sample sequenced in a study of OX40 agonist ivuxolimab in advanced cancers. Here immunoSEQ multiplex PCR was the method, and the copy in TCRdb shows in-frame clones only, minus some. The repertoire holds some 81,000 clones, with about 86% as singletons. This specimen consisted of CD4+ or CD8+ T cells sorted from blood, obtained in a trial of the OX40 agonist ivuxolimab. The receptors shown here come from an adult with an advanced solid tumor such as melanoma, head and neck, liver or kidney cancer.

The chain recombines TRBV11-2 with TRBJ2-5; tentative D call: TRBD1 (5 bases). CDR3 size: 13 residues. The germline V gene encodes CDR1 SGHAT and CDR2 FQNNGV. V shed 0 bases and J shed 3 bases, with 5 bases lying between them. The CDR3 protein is CASSLDREETQYF. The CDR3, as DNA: TGTGCCAGCAGCTTAGACAGGGAAGAGACCCAGTACTTC.

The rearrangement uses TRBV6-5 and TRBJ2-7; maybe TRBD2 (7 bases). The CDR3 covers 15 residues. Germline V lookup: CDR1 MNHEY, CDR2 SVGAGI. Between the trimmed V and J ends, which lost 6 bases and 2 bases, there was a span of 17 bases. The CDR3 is CASSLQGGGPYEQYF. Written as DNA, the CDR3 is TGTGCCAGCAGCCTCCAAGGGGGGGGGCCCTACGAGCAGTACTTC.